These T cell receptor beta chains were read from a single sample in a study of T cell repertoires in cytomegalovirus infection. One entry per CDR3 protein, called by TCRdb with MiXCR from the reads. The sample includes under 300,000 distinct CDR3 sequences, about a sixth seen only once; the top ten take around half. The sample was CD8+ T cells from PBMCs. Source of these receptors: a human donor in good health (CMV status not recorded). Some clones in this sample may be carry-over from other donors' samples. CDR3s include the opening cysteine and the closing phenylalanine or tryptophan. D genes are given only for firm matches. Some rows have no size entry. The others give once, few or many, or a class for an expanded clone.

CDR3aa: CASSSDLDSLKSTDTQYF; CDR3nt: TGTGCCAGCAGTTCTGACTTGGACAGCCTGAAAAGCACAGATACGCAGTATTTT; d_gene: .; v_gene: TRBV6-2/TRBV6-3; j_gene: TRBJ2-3; abundance: .
CDR3aa: CASSPSGEEAFF; CDR3nt: TGTGCCAGCAGCCCGAGCGGGGAGGAAGCTTTCTTT; d_gene: .; v_gene: TRBV5-4; j_gene: TRBJ1-1; abundance: .
CDR3aa: CASSSTGSYQPQHF; CDR3nt: TGTGCCAGCAGTTCCACAGGGTCATACCAGCCCCAGCATTTT; d_gene: .; v_gene: TRBV28; j_gene: TRBJ1-5; abundance: many
CDR3aa: CASSLGSPRNYGYTF; CDR3nt: TGTGCCAGCAGCTTAGGATCACCGCGTAACTATGGCTACACCTTC; d_gene: .; v_gene: TRBV7-9; j_gene: TRBJ1-2; abundance: many
CDR3aa: CASSRGTGVNQPQHF; CDR3nt: TGCGCCAGCAGCAGGGGGACAGGGGTCAATCAGCCCCAGCATTTT; d_gene: TRBD1; v_gene: TRBV5-1; j_gene: TRBJ1-5; abundance: few
CDR3aa: CASSDTGRGYEQYF; CDR3nt: TGTGCCAGCAGTGATACAGGGAGGGGGTACGAGCAGTACTTC; d_gene: .; v_gene: TRBV2; j_gene: TRBJ2-7; abundance: once
CDR3aa: CASSSAGTVYEVEEAFF; CDR3nt: TGTGCCAGCAGCTCCGCTGGGACAGTTTATGAGGTAGAAGAAGCTTTCTTT; d_gene: TRBD1; v_gene: TRBV6-2/TRBV6-3; j_gene: TRBJ1-1; abundance: many
CDR3aa: CASSYNAGAPNTEAFF; CDR3nt: TGTGCCAGCAGTTACAATGCGGGCGCCCCGAACACTGAAGCTTTCTTT; d_gene: .; v_gene: TRBV6-2/TRBV6-3; j_gene: TRBJ1-1; abundance: few
CDR3aa: CASSPWTSDPAETQYF; CDR3nt: TGTGCCAGCAGTCCATGGACTAGCGATCCCGCAGAGACCCAGTACTTC; d_gene: TRBD2; v_gene: TRBV28; j_gene: TRBJ2-5; abundance: many
CDR3aa: CASSLEGGGTTEAFF; CDR3nt: TGTGCCAGCAGCTTAGAAGGGGGGGGCACCACTGAAGCTTTCTTT; d_gene: .; v_gene: TRBV7-9; j_gene: TRBJ1-1; abundance: many
CDR3aa: CASSGEGRSNSPLHF; CDR3nt: TGTGCCAGCAGTGGAGAGGGACGTTCTAATTCACCCCTCCACTTT; d_gene: .; v_gene: TRBV6-1; j_gene: TRBJ1-6; abundance: few
CDR3aa: CASSQEVGNTEAFF; CDR3nt: TGTGCCAGCAGCCAAGAGGTGGGGAACACTGAAGCTTTCTTT; d_gene: .; v_gene: TRBV14; j_gene: TRBJ1-1; abundance: few
CDR3aa: CASSYGAGRRQFF; CDR3nt: TGTGCCAGCAGTTATGGGGCAGGGAGGCGGCAGTTCTTC; d_gene: .; v_gene: TRBV6-5; j_gene: TRBJ2-1; abundance: many
CDR3aa: CASSQDRGFQETQYF; CDR3nt: TGCGCCAGCAGCCAAGACAGGGGGTTCCAAGAGACCCAGTACTTC; d_gene: TRBD1; v_gene: TRBV4-3; j_gene: TRBJ2-5; abundance: .
CDR3aa: CASSLGRGREQYF; CDR3nt: TGCGCCAGCAGCTTGGGCCGGGGACGGGAGCAGTACTTC; d_gene: .; v_gene: TRBV5-1; j_gene: TRBJ2-7; abundance: .
CDR3aa: CASSVEGGPYNEQFF; CDR3nt: TGTGCCAGCAGCGTAGAGGGGGGCCCCTACAATGAGCAGTTCTTC; d_gene: .; v_gene: TRBV9; j_gene: TRBJ2-1; abundance: .
CDR3aa: CASSLSEQFF; CDR3nt: TGTGCCAGCAGCTTAAGTGAGCAGTTCTTC; d_gene: .; v_gene: TRBV7-2; j_gene: TRBJ2-1; abundance: many
CDR3aa: CASSMGTGGQETQYF; CDR3nt: TGTGCCAGCAGCATGGGGACAGGGGGCCAAGAGACCCAGTACTTC; d_gene: TRBD1; v_gene: TRBV7-2; j_gene: TRBJ2-5; abundance: many
CDR3aa: CSAVPRQESSYNSPLHF; CDR3nt: TGCAGTGCTGTCCCCCGACAGGAAAGCTCCTATAATTCACCCCTCCACTTT; d_gene: .; v_gene: TRBV20-1; j_gene: TRBJ1-6; abundance: .
CDR3aa: CASSWWTSGGAADQETQYF; CDR3nt: TGCGCCAGCAGCTGGTGGACTAGCGGGGGGGCCGCGGACCAAGAGACCCAGTACTTC; d_gene: TRBD2; v_gene: TRBV5-1; j_gene: TRBJ2-5; abundance: .
CDR3aa: CASSDGGGGTEAFF; CDR3nt: TGTGCCAGTAGCGACGGGGGGGGAGGCACTGAAGCTTTCTTT; d_gene: .; v_gene: TRBV19; j_gene: TRBJ1-1; abundance: .